The rows below give T cell receptor beta chains drawn from one sample of a study of CD8+ T cells in alopecia areata. The repertoire was sequenced with immunoSEQ multiplex PCR; TCRdb's copy has only in-frame clones and lacks some. The table has tens of thousands of clones, less than 65% seen once. Sequencing was carried out using NKG2D-high CD8+ T cells sorted from blood. The receptors derive from a human donor with alopecia areata. Each CDR3 is given with its conserved first and last residue. D genes are given only for firm matches. Expanded clones are given a class, and other clones once, few, many or no size at all.

TRBD1	.	TRBV29-1	TRBJ1-2	CSVGDRRSNYGYTF
TRBD1	once	TRBV5-1	TRBJ1-6	CASTESTGGASYNSPLHF
.	.	TRBV5-4	TRBJ1-3	CASSAAGLSGNTIYF
TRBD1	few	TRBV5-1	TRBJ1-5	CASSLGQGEDQPQHF
.	few	TRBV4-1	TRBJ2-1	CASSQELRRGQEQFF
TRBD2	.	TRBV9	TRBJ2-3	CASSPDGTSGRASTDTQYF
.	.	TRBV7-2	TRBJ2-7	CASSSGPGYEQYF
.	.	TRBV4-1	TRBJ2-3	CASSQYPADTQYF
TRBD1	once	TRBV9	TRBJ2-7	CASSYGTGQYEQYF
.	.	TRBV18	TRBJ1-1	CASSPSTGTRGTEAFF
.	.	TRBV6-5	TRBJ1-1	CASTAGVTEAFF
.	.	TRBV6-1	TRBJ2-7	CASSVGGGYEQYF
.	.	TRBV7-9	TRBJ2-3	CASTPVATDTQYF
.	.	TRBV11-2	TRBJ2-7	CASSTYGASSYEQYF
TRBD1	.	TRBV4-2	TRBJ1-5	CASSQESGGAQPQHF
.	.	TRBV4-3	.	CASSQDRSGDIQYF
.	.	TRBV15	TRBJ1-1	CATSRPGTIEAFF